The 31 T cell receptor beta chains below come from one sample, sequenced in a study of blood T cell repertoires in COVID-19. Method: immunoSEQ multiplex PCR; TCRdb's copy keeps in-frame clones and lacks some. This table has about 100,000 clones, less than 90% appearing once. The sample was peripheral blood. The receptors come from an elderly man with acute or convalescent COVID-19.

V is TRBV6-6 and J is TRBJ2-1; D is undetermined. The CDR3 covers 15 residues. CDR1 and CDR2 from the germline V gene are MNHNY and SVGAGI (reference sequence). Trimming took 5 bases from V and 6 from J, leaving 17 bases between them. CDR3 sequence (DNA): TGTGCCAGCAGTACCCGCTCTACGAGTAGCAATGAGCAGTTCTTC. The encoded protein is CASSTRSTSSNEQFF.

The rearrangement joins TRBV5-5 to TRBJ1-1; TRBD1 might be the D (5 bases). In germline, CDR1 is SGHKS, CDR2 YYEKEE (reference sequence). V shed 1 base and J shed 3 bases, with 22 bases lying between them. The CDR3 has 18 residues. This CDR3 reads CASSLQVGGQGADTEAFF. The CDR3 region has the DNA TGTGCCAGCAGCTTGCAGGTGGGCGGCCAAGGGGCAGACACTGAAGCTTTCTTT.

V is TRBV7-8 and J is TRBJ2-1; possible D gene TRBD2, 6 bases. The CDR3 extends over 15 amino acids. The germline V and J ends were trimmed by 5 bases and 8 bases, with 19 bases remaining between them. Germline CDR1 is SGHVS and CDR2 is FQNEAQ. The CDR3 region has the DNA TGTGCCAGCAGCCTGGCTTCTCTAGCGCCCCATGAGCAGTTCTTC. This codes for CASSLASLAPHEQFF. The complete variable domain, with remaining parts taken from reference TRBV7-8 and TRBJ2-1, reads GAGVSQSPRYKVAKRGQDVALRCDPISGHVSLFWYQQALGQGPEFLTYFQNEAQLDKSGLPSDRFFAERPEGSVSTLKIQRTQQEDSAVYLCASSLASLAPHEQFFGPGTRLTVL.

V gene TRBV7-2 combines with J gene TRBJ1-4; 9 bases map to TRBD1. With 1 base clipped from V and 7 bases from J, the junction kept 4 bases outside the gene matches. The CDR3 has 15 amino acids. CDR1 and CDR2 from the germline V gene are SGHTA and FQGNSA. CDR3 sequence reads: CASSLDRGQGEKLFF. The CDR3 DNA is TGTGCCAGCAGCTTAGACAGGGGGCAAGGTGAAAAACTGTTTTTT.

This chain links TRBV9 with TRBJ2-7; 9 bases fit TRBD1. This CDR3 is 14 amino acids long. Trimming took 3 bases from V and 6 from J; bases not matched to a gene: 7. Germline V gene lookup returns CDR1 SGDLS and CDR2 YYNGEE. This CDR3 reads CASSAGTGSAEQYF. In nucleotides, the CDR3 is TGTGCCAGCAGCGCTGGGACAGGGTCGGCCGAGCAGTACTTC.

The chain has TRBV5-1 and TRBJ2-3; D gene ambiguous. Trimming left V 3 bases short and J 0 bases short, with 8 bases between. The CDR3 extends over 14 amino acids. Germline-derived CDR1 and CDR2 are SGHRS and YFSETQ. CDR3 amino acids: CASSSSTSTDTQYF. The CDR3 DNA is TGCGCCAGCAGCTCATCGACTAGCACAGATACGCAGTATTTT.

This chain joins TRBV7-2 and TRBJ2-1, with unresolved D. Germline V CDR1 and CDR2: SGHTA, FQGNSA. The CDR3 is made up of 13 amino acids. V was shortened by 5 bases and J by 10 bases, with 15 bases between the two germline ends. The CDR3 DNA is TGTGCCAGCAGCCTGCCCGAGTTACGGGAGCAGTTCTTC. Amino acids: CASSLPELREQFF.

The chain employs TRBV7-9 and TRBJ2-5; D is undetermined. The CDR3 consists of 14 residues. The V and J ends lost 4 bases and 1 base respectively, with 10 bases between them. Germline values: CDR1 SEHNR, CDR2 FQNEAQ (reference sequence). The CDR3 sequence is CASSWANVQETQYF. The DNA for the CDR3 is TGTGCCAGCAGCTGGGCTAATGTCCAAGAGACCCAGTACTTC.

The chain couples TRBV28 to TRBJ2-2, with 12 bases fitting TRBD2. From germline, CDR1 is MDHEN and CDR2 SYDVKM. The CDR3 runs to 17 residues. V shed 5 bases and J 2 bases; nucleotides not matched to a gene: 6. CDR3 protein: CASSLRTSGDNTGELFF. The CDR3 DNA reads TGTGCCAGCAGTCTCCGGACTAGCGGGGACAACACCGGGGAGCTGTTTTTT.

This chain links TRBV5-1 with TRBJ2-7; 11 bases map to TRBD2. The CDR3 totals 20 residues. Germline-derived CDR1 and CDR2 are SGHRS and YFSETQ. Trimming at V came to 4 bases and at J to 0 bases, leaving 18 bases not matched to a gene. CDR3 coding DNA: TGCGCCAGCAGCCCTGGCGGGGGACTAGCGGCTCGGAGAAGCTCCTACGAGCAGTACTTC. Translating it yields CASSPGGGLAARRSSYEQYF.

The J gene is TRBJ2-1, the V gene TRBV9; TRBD1 might be the D (5 bases). This CDR3 is built from 14 residues. The V end lost 1 base, the J end lost 9 bases, and 14 bases lay between the germline ends. Germline V gene data show CDR1 as SGDLS and CDR2 as YYNGEE. DNA for the CDR3: TGTGCCAGCAGCGTACAGGGTTCTTCAGGTGAGCAGTTCTTC. Its protein product is CASSVQGSSGEQFF.

V and J are TRBV6-5 and TRBJ2-1, with 9 bases identical to TRBD2. J gave up 9 bases and V 6 bases, and 12 bases lay outside the gene matches. This CDR3 has 15 amino acids. The germline gives CDR1 MNHEY, CDR2 SVGAGI. The DNA for the CDR3 is TGTGCCAGCAGCGATCGCGCGGGGGGGACGGCTGAGCAGTTCTTC. Translated: CASSDRAGGTAEQFF.

This clone was detected only once. CDR3 DNA sequence: TGCAGCGGAGGTGACGCAGATACGCAGTATTTT. Its protein is CSGGDADTQYF. The chain employs TRBV29-1 and TRBJ2-3, with D hard to call. The germline V and J ends were trimmed by 7 bases and 4 bases, with 9 bases remaining between them. Germline values: CDR1 SQVTM, CDR2 ANQGSEA. The CDR3 loop spans 11 amino acids.

This CDR3 is CASSRGPGQGAVRTGNTIYF. The CDR3 bases are TGCGCCAGCAGCCGGGGCCCGGGACAGGGGGCGGTTAGGACTGGAAACACCATATATTTT. The chain couples TRBV4-1 to TRBJ1-3; 12 positions agree with TRBD1. From germline, CDR1 is MGHRA and CDR2 YSYEKL. The V segment lost 4 bases and the J segment 2 bases; nucleotides outside the gene matches: 15. The CDR3 is made up of 20 amino acids.

The rearrangement links TRBV13 to TRBJ2-7; 7 nucleotides match TRBD2. This CDR3 is 18 amino acids long. Germline CDR1 PRHDT, CDR2 FYEKMQ (reference sequence). The V segment lost 5 bases and the J segment 3 bases; nucleotides outside the gene matches: 19. This chain's CDR3 is CASSRGWNGGIPDYEQYF. In nucleotides, the CDR3 is TGTGCCAGCAGCAGAGGGTGGAACGGGGGGATACCCGACTACGAGCAGTACTTC.

The chain has TRBV6-6 and TRBJ2-3; 12 nucleotides agree with TRBD2. The CDR3 loop spans 15 amino acids. J was trimmed by 5 bases and V by 0 bases; bases with no gene match: 0. Looked up from germline, CDR1 is MNHNY and CDR2 is SVGAGI (reference sequence). The CDR3 spells CASSYSTSGRDTQYF. CDR3 sequence (DNA): TGTGCCAGCAGTTACTCGACTAGCGGGAGAGATACGCAGTATTTT.

V and J are TRBV5-4 and TRBJ2-7; no clear D. The CDR3 consists of 14 residues. Germline V gene sequence: CDR1 SGHNT, CDR2 YYREEE (reference sequence). The V end lost 0 bases, the J end lost 0 bases, and 7 bases lay between the germline ends. The CDR3 region is CASSLGLNSYEQYF. Here the CDR3 DNA reads TGTGCCAGCAGCTTGGGACTGAACTCCTACGAGCAGTACTTC.

The chain joins TRBV5-1 to TRBJ2-5; TRBD1 matches at 7 bases. The CDR3 sequence is 17 residues long. After removal of 3 bases from V and 2 bases from J, the junction contained 13 bases not matched to a gene. Germline V gene lookup returns CDR1 SGHRS and CDR2 YFSETQ. CDR3 bases: TGCGCCAGCAGCTCCCATGACAGGGTGGAGTTGCAAGAGACCCAGTACTTC. This codes for CASSSHDRVELQETQYF.

V is TRBV7-3 and J is TRBJ1-5; no definite D call. Germline CDR1 is SGHTA and CDR2 is FQGTGA. CDR3 length: 13 amino acids. V gave up 1 base and J gave up 9 bases, with 10 bases separating them. The chain's CDR3 is CASSLNSGGPQHF. CDR3 in DNA: TGTGCCAGCAGCTTAAACAGCGGAGGGCCCCAGCATTTT.

The chain is built from TRBV11-3 and TRBJ2-1; possible D gene TRBD1, 6 bases. This CDR3 contains 13 residues. V was clipped by 5 bases and J by 9 bases, with 14 bases between them. The V gene's germline CDR1 is SGHNT and CDR2 YENEEA. The CDR3 region is CASSKRTVGEQFF. CDR3 coding DNA: TGTGCCAGCAGCAAAAGGACAGTGGGTGAGCAGTTCTTC.

This clone was detected once. CDR3 sequence reads: CASRSNSGAFF. The CDR3 coding sequence is TGTGCCAGCCGTTCGAATTCGGGAGCTTTCTTT. The chain is built from TRBV6-5 and TRBJ1-1, with D uncertain. The CDR3 has 11 amino acids. CDR1 is MNHEY and CDR2 is SVGAGI in the germline V gene. V lost 8 bases and J lost 10, with 14 bases in between.

CDR3 nucleotide sequence: TGTGCCAGCAGTTACTCGAATCCGGTGGGCGCCTACGAGCAGTACTTC. As protein: CASSYSNPVGAYEQYF. This chain joins TRBV6-5 and TRBJ2-7, with unresolved D. Trimming pared 0 bases from V and 2 bases from J, leaving 14 bases between. The CDR3 is 16 amino acids. The V gene's germline CDR1 is MNHEY and CDR2 SVGAGI.

V usage is TRBV24-1 and J usage is TRBJ2-5, with 8 bases fitting TRBD2. J lost 2 bases, V lost 5 bases, and 15 bases had no gene match. The V gene's germline CDR1 is KGHDR and CDR2 SFDVKD. CDR3 length equals 18 residues. The CDR3 spells CATSVVQGASGPQETQYF. The CDR3 nucleotides read TGTGCCACCAGTGTGGTTCAAGGGGCTAGCGGGCCTCAAGAGACCCAGTACTTC.

The chain carries TRBV6-1 and TRBJ1-2; no clear D gene. The CDR3 extends over 15 amino acids. Germline loops: CDR1 MNHNS, CDR2 SASEGT. Between the trimmed V and J ends, which lost 2 bases and 4 bases, there was a span of 14 bases. CDR3 coding DNA: TGTGCCAGCAGTGAAAGCCCCCGGGGTCTCTATGGCTACACCTTC. This gives the protein CASSESPRGLYGYTF.

The chain uses TRBV9 and TRBJ1-3; D not certain. CDR3 length: 15 residues. The germline gives CDR1 SGDLS, CDR2 YYNGEE. Deletions cut 0 bases from V and 0 bases from J, with 7 bases between. CDR3 DNA: TGTGCCAGCAGCGTAGGGGCAGACTCTGGAAACACCATATATTTT. It encodes CASSVGADSGNTIYF. Filled out from reference TRBV9 and TRBJ1-3, the complete variable domain reads DSGVTQTPKHLITATGQRVTLRCSPRSGDLSVYWYQQSLDQGLQFLIQYYNGEERAKGNILERFSAQQFPDLHSELNLSSLELGDSALYFCASSVGADSGNTIYFGEGSWLTVV.

This clone appeared once. This rearrangement joins TRBV14 to TRBJ2-1, with 8 bases aligning to TRBD2. Germline assignment: CDR1 SGHDN and CDR2 FVKESK. The CDR3 sequence is 19 residues long. J was trimmed by 0 bases and V by 0 bases; bases with no gene match: 10. The CDR3 DNA reads TGTGCCAGCAGCCAAGATGTCTCTAGCGGGCAAAGCTCCTACAATGAGCAGTTCTTC. Protein: CASSQDVSSGQSSYNEQFF. Supplemented by reference TRBV14 and TRBJ2-1, the full variable domain reads EAGVTQFPSHSVIEKGQTVTLRCDPISGHDNLYWYRRVMGKEIKFLLHFVKESKQDESGMPNNRFLAERTGGTYSTLKVQPAELEDSGVYFCASSQDVSSGQSSYNEQFFGPGTRLTVL.

For the CDR3, the DNA is TGTGCCAGCAGTGCCCGTCTAGCGGAACCCAACAGGGAGACCCAGTACTTC. Encoded protein: CASSARLAEPNRETQYF. V gene TRBV27 combines with J gene TRBJ2-5; 7 bases line up with TRBD2. The CDR3 totals 17 residues. V shed 5 bases and J 5 bases; nucleotides not matched to a gene: 17. From germline, CDR1 is MNHEY and CDR2 SMNVEV (reference sequence).

V usage is TRBV28 and J usage is TRBJ2-1; TRBD2 is a possible D gene (6 bases). The V gene's germline CDR1 is MDHEN and CDR2 SYDVKM. Trimming shortened V by 6 bases and J by 9 bases, and 18 bases separated the two germline ends. This CDR3 spans 14 amino acids. CDR3 in DNA: TGTGCCAGCAGCGCCCCGGGACTGGGATTTGAGCAGTTCTTC. Translated: CASSAPGLGFEQFF. The complete variable domain, with remaining parts taken from reference TRBV28 and TRBJ2-1, reads DVKVTQSSRYLVKRTGEKVFLECVQDMDHENMFWYRQDPGLGLRLIYFSYDVKMKEKGDIPEGYSVSREKKERFSLILESASTNQTSMYLCASSAPGLGFEQFFGPGTRLTVL.

The chain couples TRBV5-6 to TRBJ1-1; 9 nucleotides match TRBD1. Trimming at V came to 6 bases and at J to 6 bases, leaving 12 bases not matched to a gene. Germline-derived CDR1 and CDR2 are SGHDT and YYEEEE. The length of the CDR3 is 15 residues. This chain's CDR3 is CASTSWGQGGSEAFF. Here the CDR3 DNA reads TGTGCCAGCACCTCCTGGGGACAGGGAGGCTCTGAAGCTTTCTTT.

The chain combines TRBV6-6 with TRBJ2-7; the D gene is possibly TRBD1 (6 bases). Germline lookup yields CDR1 MNHNY and CDR2 SVGAGI (reference sequence). Deletions cut 6 bases from V and 7 bases from J, with 25 bases between. The CDR3 has 16 residues. CDR3 amino acids: CASRRQRDTTTSEQYF. CDR3 nucleotides: TGTGCCAGCAGGCGTCAACGGGACACAACTACGAGTGAGCAGTACTTC.

The CDR3 loop is CASSLQGANEKLFF. CDR3 sequence (DNA): TGTGCCAGCAGCCTACAGGGGGCGAATGAAAAACTGTTTTTT. The chain has TRBV2 and TRBJ1-4; 9 bases are shared with TRBD1. Trimming cost V 6 bases and J 5 bases; bases outside gene matches: 4. The germline gives CDR1 SNHLY, CDR2 FYNNEI. The CDR3 is 14 residues long.